The 29 T cell receptor beta chains below were found in one sample sequenced in a study of tumor-infiltrating lymphocytes in localized non-small cell lung cancer. Repertoires were generated with immunoSEQ multiplex PCR, while TCRdb's copy carries only in-frame clones and drops some. Here the sample spans 13,000 or so clones, about four fifths being singletons. The specimen was lung tumor tissue. All receptors come from a human donor with non-small cell lung cancer.

This chain connects TRBV27 to TRBJ2-2; the match to TRBD1 covers 8 bases. V gave up 3 bases and J gave up 6 bases; unmatched junction bases: 9. CDR3 length: 16 amino acids. From germline, CDR1 is MNHEY and CDR2 SMNVEV (reference sequence). CDR3 in DNA: TGTGCCAGCAGTTTTCTATACAGGGGGAATGCCGGGGAGCTGTTTTTT. Its translation is CASSFLYRGNAGELFF.

CDR3 nucleotide sequence: TGCGCCAGCAGCCCACAAGAGACCCAGTACTTC. Translated, it gives CASSPQETQYF. This chain connects TRBV23-1 to TRBJ2-5; D is ambiguous. TRBV23-1 is an ORF, and what it does is uncertain. The CDR3 covers 11 residues. V gave up 6 bases and J gave up 2 bases, with 4 bases separating them.

The chain couples TRBV6-5 to TRBJ2-2, with 7 bases lining up with TRBD2. The germline gives CDR1 MNHEY, CDR2 SVGAGI. This CDR3 spans 16 amino acids. The ends lost 0 bases at V and 5 bases at J; junction bases unmatched: 6. CDR3 protein: CASSYSTSGTTGELFF. The CDR3 nucleotides read TGTGCCAGCAGTTACTCGACCAGCGGGACTACCGGGGAGCTGTTTTTT.

With regard to this clone: The germline gene is not matched at one end of the junction; a read error may be the cause. V usage is TRBV7-2 and J usage is TRBJ2-4; 15 bases are a match to TRBD2. CDR1 and CDR2 (germline): SGHTA, FQGNSA. The CDR3 is made up of 14 amino acids. The CDR3 region is CASSSGLAGGNLLF. The CDR3 bases are TGTGCCAGCAGCTCGGGACTAGCGGGGGGAAACCTACTCTTC.

The rearrangement joins TRBV7-9 to TRBJ1-3, with unresolved D. Germline V gives CDR1 SEHNR, CDR2 FQNEAQ (reference sequence). CDR3 size: 13 residues. Trimming cost V 1 base and J 7 bases, with 8 bases left between them. This CDR3 reads CASSLVSGNTIYF. The CDR3, as DNA: TGTGCCAGCAGCTTAGTATCCGGGAACACCATATATTTT. Full variable domain (remainder filled in from reference TRBV7-9 and TRBJ1-3): DTGVSQNPRHKITKRGQNVTFRCDPISEHNRLYWYRQTLGQGPEFLTYFQNEAQLEKSRLLSDRFSAERPKGSFSTLEIQRTEQGDSAMYLCASSLVSGNTIYFGEGSWLTVV.

Details on this clone: The identical CDR3 is also encoded by other nucleotide sequences in the sample. The chain joins TRBV18 to TRBJ2-3; no reliable D call. V gave up 6 bases and J gave up 6 bases, with 7 bases separating them. Germline V CDR1 and CDR2: KGHSH, LQKENI. The CDR3 has 11 amino acids. CDR3 protein: CASSPGDTQYF. The CDR3 bases are TGTGCCAGCTCCCCCGGGGATACGCAGTATTTT.

The rearrangement uses TRBV7-8 and TRBJ1-3; D remains unclear. Germline V gives CDR1 SGHVS, CDR2 FQNEAQ. This CDR3 has 13 residues. Trimming took off 3 bases at V and 4 bases at J, with 7 bases between the two ends. Written as DNA, the CDR3 is TGTGCCAGCAGCTTTTGGCAGGGAAACACCATATATTTT. Its protein product is CASSFWQGNTIYF.

This chain uses TRBV6-1 with TRBJ1-5; 9 positions match TRBD1. CDR1 MNHNS and CDR2 SASEGT come from the germline V gene. The CDR3 length is 15 residues. With V trimmed by 1 base and J by 4 bases, 2 bases remained unmatched. CDR3 sequence (DNA): TGTGCCAGCAGTGAAGAGACAGGGGGAAATCAGCCCCAGCATTTT. Its translation is CASSEETGGNQPQHF.

This rearrangement joins TRBV27 to TRBJ1-5; D is possibly TRBD1 (5 bases). CDR3 length: 15 residues. CDR1 is MNHEY, CDR2 SMNVEV, per germline (reference sequence). V dropped 8 bases and J dropped 1 base, with 15 bases sitting between them. The CDR3 protein is CASSRLGGSNQPQHF. The CDR3 DNA follows: TGTGCCAGCTCCCGGCTGGGGGGGAGCAATCAGCCCCAGCATTTT.

The rearrangement links TRBV5-4 to TRBJ1-1; perhaps TRBD1 as D (5 bases). V was trimmed by 0 bases and J by 4 bases, leaving 10 bases between them. This CDR3 is built from 14 residues. Germline CDR1 SGHNT, CDR2 YYREEE (reference sequence). The CDR3 sequence: CASSLDQGGTEAFF. The CDR3, as DNA: TGTGCCAGCAGCTTGGACCAGGGAGGCACTGAAGCTTTCTTT.

V usage is TRBV27 and J usage is TRBJ2-3; 9 bases map to TRBD2. The germline V gene encodes CDR1 MNHEY and CDR2 SMNVEV (reference sequence). Trimming took 6 bases from V and 2 from J; bases not matched to a gene: 3. The CDR3 spans 14 residues. The CDR3 DNA reads TGTGCCAGCAGGATAGCGGGAGCCACAGATACGCAGTATTTT. Protein product: CASRIAGATDTQYF.

The chain uses TRBV18 and TRBJ2-5, with TRBD1 as a possible D gene (7 bases). Germline CDR1 is KGHSH and CDR2 is LQKENI. With 0 bases removed from V and 0 bases from J, the gap between germline ends came to 23 bases. This CDR3 is 20 amino acids long. CDR3 in DNA: TGTGCCAGCTCACCACCTATTGTCTCCGCGGGACAGACGTACCAAGAGACCCAGTACTTC. Translated: CASSPPIVSAGQTYQETQYF.

The rearrangement uses TRBV7-9 and TRBJ2-2, with D perhaps matching TRBD2 (6 bases). Trimming removed 5 bases from V and 4 bases from J, with 17 bases in between. From germline, CDR1 is SEHNR and CDR2 FQNEAQ (reference sequence). The CDR3 contains 16 residues. CDR3: CASSPPGRRATGELFF. In DNA form, the CDR3 reads TGTGCCAGCAGCCCCCCGGGTAGGAGGGCCACCGGGGAGCTGTTTTTT.

This sequence joins TRBV9 and TRBJ1-4; D is perhaps TRBD1 (5 bases). The CDR3 contains 14 residues. The germline CDR1 and CDR2 sequences are SGDLS and YYNGEE. With 3 bases removed from V and 8 bases from J, the gap between germline ends came to 14 bases. CDR3 bases: TGTGCCAGCAGCGCCGGACAACCTGGAGAAAAACTGTTTTTT. This codes for CASSAGQPGEKLFF.

The chain joins TRBV6-6 to TRBJ1-3, with a tentative D call TRBD1 (6 bases). The germline gives CDR1 MNHNY, CDR2 SVGAGI (reference sequence). V was cut by 5 bases and J by 4 bases, with 12 bases left in between. This CDR3 has 14 residues. CDR3 nucleotide sequence: TGTGCCAGCAGTAAAACAGGGTCGGGAAACACCATATATTTT. Encoded protein: CASSKTGSGNTIYF.

J is TRBJ1-4 and V is TRBV6-6; D gene uncertain. Germline CDR1 is MNHNY and CDR2 is SVGAGI (reference sequence). CDR3 size: 14 residues. Trimming took 5 bases from V and 4 from J, leaving 11 bases between them. For the CDR3, the DNA is TGTGCCAGCAGTCAGTCCAGGAATAATGAAAAACTGTTTTTT. It codes for CASSQSRNNEKLFF.

This clone was counted a single time. This chain uses TRBV7-2 with TRBJ2-6; D ambiguous. V was trimmed by 0 bases and J by 0 bases, leaving 6 bases between them. Germline V gives CDR1 SGHTA, CDR2 FQGNSA. The CDR3 length is 16 residues. As DNA, the CDR3 is TGTGCCAGCAGCTTAGCGCAGGCCTCTGGGGCCAACGTCCTGACTTTC. This sequence encodes CASSLAQASGANVLTF.

The chain combines TRBV6-5 with TRBJ2-5, with D perhaps matching TRBD1 or TRBD2 (5 bases each). Germline V gene lookup returns CDR1 MNHEY and CDR2 SVGAGI. The CDR3 spans 14 residues. V shed 0 bases and J shed 6 bases, with 11 bases lying between them. This chain's CDR3 is CASSYSGTIKTQYF. The CDR3 DNA sequence: TGTGCCAGCAGTTACTCCGGGACGATTAAGACCCAGTACTTC.

The chain employs TRBV7-9 and TRBJ2-1; TRBD2 matches 11 bases. Trimming took 5 bases from V and 6 from J; bases not matched to a gene: 6. The CDR3 is made up of 15 amino acids. The germline CDR1 and CDR2 sequences are SEHNR and FQNEAQ (reference sequence). In DNA, the CDR3 is TGTGCCAGCAGCACTAGCGGGAGCGGCGTCAATGAGCAGTTCTTC. Translation: CASSTSGSGVNEQFF.

This chain joins TRBV5-1 and TRBJ2-7; maybe TRBD1 (5 bases). The CDR3 totals 15 residues. Germline CDR1 reads SGHRS; CDR2 reads YFSETQ. Trimming removed 0 bases at V and 0 bases at J, with 10 bases between. The CDR3 sequence: CASSLGQPSSYEQYF. DNA of the CDR3: TGCGCCAGCAGCTTGGGACAGCCCAGCTCCTACGAGCAGTACTTC.

The CDR3 DNA reads TGTGCCAGCAGTGAATTGCGCGATACGCAGTATTTT. Its translation is CASSELRDTQYF. The chain joins TRBV2 to TRBJ2-3, with unresolved D. Trimming took 2 bases from V and 6 from J, leaving 6 bases between them. This CDR3 has 12 residues. CDR1 and CDR2 (germline): SNHLY, FYNNEI.

This clone was counted only a few times. V gene TRBV28 combines with J gene TRBJ2-1; 9 bases are shared with TRBD2. CDR3 length: 16 amino acids. J was trimmed by 8 bases and V by 3 bases; bases with no gene match: 11. Germline assignment: CDR1 MDHEN and CDR2 SYDVKM. CDR3 sequence reads: CASSFSTSGPLDEQFF. For the CDR3, the DNA is TGTGCCAGCAGTTTCTCCACTAGCGGGCCCCTCGATGAGCAGTTCTTC.

The sample holds a few counts of this clone. This chain joins TRBV2 and TRBJ1-5; 8 bases are shared with TRBD1. The CDR3 sequence is 15 residues long. Germline CDR1 and CDR2: SNHLY and FYNNEI. The V and J ends lost 2 bases and 6 bases, in that order; junction bases with no gene match: 6. CDR3 in amino acids: CASSENAGTGQPQHF. The CDR3 nucleotides read TGTGCCAGCAGTGAAAACGCAGGGACAGGTCAGCCCCAGCATTTT.

This clone was seen a few times. The rearrangement joins TRBV7-2 to TRBJ1-6; tentative D call: TRBD1 (6 bases). Germline assignment: CDR1 SGHTA and CDR2 FQGNSA. Trimming shortened V by 2 bases and J by 15 bases, and 11 bases separated the two germline ends. This CDR3 comprises 12 residues. The CDR3 is CASSLTGLNLHF. The CDR3 DNA reads TGTGCCAGCAGCTTAACAGGGCTTAACCTCCACTTT.

This chain joins TRBV18 and TRBJ1-1, with TRBD1 matching 9 bases. Germline CDR1 KGHSH, CDR2 LQKENI. J gave up 3 bases and V 6 bases, and 8 bases lay outside the gene matches. The CDR3 extends over 15 amino acids. CDR3 DNA: TGTGCCAGCTCTCCAAGGACAGGGGTAGACACTGAAGCTTTCTTT. Translating gives CASSPRTGVDTEAFF.

This clone occurred once. V usage is TRBV7-2 and J usage is TRBJ1-2; TRBD1 matches 7 bases. The V segment lost 4 bases and the J segment 5 bases; nucleotides outside the gene matches: 4. The V gene's germline CDR1 is SGHTA and CDR2 FQGNSA. The CDR3 consists of 13 residues. The CDR3 is CASSSGQNYGYTF. The CDR3 nucleotides read TGTGCCAGCAGCTCGGGACAGAATTATGGCTACACCTTC.

By share, this clone ranks as large. The rearrangement joins TRBV29-1 to TRBJ1-1; weak D call: TRBD1 (6 bases). From germline, CDR1 is SQVTM and CDR2 ANQGSEA. V was trimmed by 6 bases and J by 2 bases, leaving 10 bases between them. The CDR3 has 12 residues. CDR3 bases: TGCAGCGTCAAGGACAGTAACACTGAAGCTTTCTTT. Protein: CSVKDSNTEAFF.

This clone has more than one count but fewer than ten. This chain joins TRBV27 and TRBJ1-4; 11 nucleotides align to TRBD1. Germline V gene sequence: CDR1 MNHEY, CDR2 SMNVEV (reference sequence). V gave up 6 bases and J gave up 7 bases; unmatched junction bases: 4. The CDR3 has 14 residues. The CDR3 DNA sequence: TGTGCCAGCAGGGCGGACAGGGGGCGTGAAAAACTGTTTTTT. Translation gives CASRADRGREKLFF.

The chain is built from TRBV12-5 and TRBJ1-5; tentative D call: TRBD1 (6 bases). The V end was cut by 6 bases, the J end by 2 bases, with 17 bases between. Germline V gene lookup returns CDR1 LGHNT and CDR2 FRNRAP. This CDR3 contains 16 residues. The CDR3 here is CASGLVGGDGNQPQHF. The CDR3 DNA reads as TGTGCTAGTGGCCTAGTAGGGGGGGATGGCAATCAGCCCCAGCATTTT.